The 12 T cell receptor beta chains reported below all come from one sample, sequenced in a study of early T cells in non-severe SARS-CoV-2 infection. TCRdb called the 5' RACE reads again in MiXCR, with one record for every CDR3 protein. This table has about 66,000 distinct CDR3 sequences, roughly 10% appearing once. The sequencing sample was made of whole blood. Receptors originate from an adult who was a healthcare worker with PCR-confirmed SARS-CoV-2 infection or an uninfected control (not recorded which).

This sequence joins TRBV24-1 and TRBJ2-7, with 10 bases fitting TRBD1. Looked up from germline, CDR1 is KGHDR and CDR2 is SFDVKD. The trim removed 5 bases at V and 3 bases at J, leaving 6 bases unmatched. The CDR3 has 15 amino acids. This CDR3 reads CATSVPGTGVYEQYF. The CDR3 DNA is TGTGCCACCAGTGTTCCCGGGACAGGGGTCTACGAGCAGTACTTC.

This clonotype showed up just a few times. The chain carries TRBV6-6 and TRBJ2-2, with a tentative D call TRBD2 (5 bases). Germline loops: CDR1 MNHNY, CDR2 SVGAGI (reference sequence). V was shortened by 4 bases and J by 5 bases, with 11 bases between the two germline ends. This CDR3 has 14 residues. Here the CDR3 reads CASSSLPGTGELFF. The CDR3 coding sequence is TGTGCCAGCAGTTCCCTCCCGGGGACCGGGGAGCTGTTTTTT.

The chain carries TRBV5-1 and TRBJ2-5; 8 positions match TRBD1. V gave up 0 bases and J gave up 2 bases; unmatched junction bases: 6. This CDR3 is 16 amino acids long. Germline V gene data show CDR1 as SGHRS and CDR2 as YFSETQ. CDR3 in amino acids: CASSLGDRGFQETQYF. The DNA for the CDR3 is TGCGCCAGCAGCTTGGGTGACAGGGGTTTTCAAGAGACCCAGTACTTC. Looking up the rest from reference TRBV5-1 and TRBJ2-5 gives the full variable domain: KAGVTQTPRYLIKTRGQQVTLSCSPISGHRSVSWYQQTPGQGLQFLFEYFSETQRNKGNFPGRFSGRQFSNSRSEMNVSTLELGDSALYLCASSLGDRGFQETQYFGPGTRLLVL.

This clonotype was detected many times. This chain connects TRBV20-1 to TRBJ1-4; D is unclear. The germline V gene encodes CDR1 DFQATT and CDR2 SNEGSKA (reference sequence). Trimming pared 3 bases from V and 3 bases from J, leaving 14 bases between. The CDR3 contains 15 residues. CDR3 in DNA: TGCAGTGCTAGGTGGGAGACGGAGGCTAATGAAAAACTGTTTTTT. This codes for CSARWETEANEKLFF.

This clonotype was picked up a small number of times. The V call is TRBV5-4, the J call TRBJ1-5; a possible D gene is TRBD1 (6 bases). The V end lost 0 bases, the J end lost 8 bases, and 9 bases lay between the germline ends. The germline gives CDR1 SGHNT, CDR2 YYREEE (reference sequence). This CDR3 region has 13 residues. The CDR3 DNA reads TGTGCCAGCAGCTTGGACAGGGCAGAGCCCCAGCATTTT. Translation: CASSLDRAEPQHF.

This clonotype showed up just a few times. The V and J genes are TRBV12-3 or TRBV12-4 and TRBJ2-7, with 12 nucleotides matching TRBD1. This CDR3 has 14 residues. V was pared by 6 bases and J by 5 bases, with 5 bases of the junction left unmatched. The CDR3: CASSRDRGLDEQYF. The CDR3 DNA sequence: TGTGCCAGCAGCCGGGACAGGGGGCTCGACGAGCAGTACTTC.

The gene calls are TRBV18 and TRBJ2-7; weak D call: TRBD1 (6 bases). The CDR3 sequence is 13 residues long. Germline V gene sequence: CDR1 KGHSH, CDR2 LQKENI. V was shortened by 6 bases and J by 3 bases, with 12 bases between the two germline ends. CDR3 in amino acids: CASSPDRRYEQYF. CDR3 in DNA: TGTGCCAGCTCCCCCGACAGGCGCTACGAGCAGTACTTC.

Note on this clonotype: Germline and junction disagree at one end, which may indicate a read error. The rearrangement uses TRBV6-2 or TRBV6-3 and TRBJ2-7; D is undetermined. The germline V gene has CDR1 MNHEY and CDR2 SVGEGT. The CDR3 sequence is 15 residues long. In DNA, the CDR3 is TGTGCCAGCAGCCCCCGGGCCCTCATCTCCCACGAGCAGTACTTC. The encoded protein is CASSPRALISHEQYF.

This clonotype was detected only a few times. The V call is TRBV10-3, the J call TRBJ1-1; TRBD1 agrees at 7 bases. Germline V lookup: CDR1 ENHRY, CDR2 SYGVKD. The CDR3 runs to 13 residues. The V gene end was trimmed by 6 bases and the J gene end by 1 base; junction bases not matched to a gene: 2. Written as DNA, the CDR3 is TGTGCCATCAGCCGGACAGGGAACACTGAAGCTTTCTTT. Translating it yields CAISRTGNTEAFF.

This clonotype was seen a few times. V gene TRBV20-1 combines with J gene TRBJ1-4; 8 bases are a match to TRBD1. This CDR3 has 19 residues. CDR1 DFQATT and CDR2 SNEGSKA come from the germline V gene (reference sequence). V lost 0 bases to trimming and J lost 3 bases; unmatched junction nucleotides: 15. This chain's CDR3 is CSARDRPRGLSTANEKLFF. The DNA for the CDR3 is TGCAGTGCTAGAGATCGTCCCAGGGGGCTTTCGACCGCTAATGAAAAACTGTTTTTT.

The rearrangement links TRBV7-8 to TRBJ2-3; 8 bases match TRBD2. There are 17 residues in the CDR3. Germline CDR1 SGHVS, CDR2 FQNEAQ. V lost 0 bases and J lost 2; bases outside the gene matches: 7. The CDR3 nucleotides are TGTGCCAGCAGCTTAGCGATGGCGGGAGGAATCACAGATACGCAGTATTTT. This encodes CASSLAMAGGITDTQYF.

CDR3 amino acids: CASSPGGTGNEKLFF. DNA of the CDR3: TGCGCCAGCAGCCCCGGAGGGACAGGAAATGAAAAACTGTTTTTT. The rearrangement joins TRBV5-1 to TRBJ1-4; 8 nucleotides line up with TRBD1. The CDR3 has 15 amino acids. The trim removed 4 bases at V and 5 bases at J, leaving 7 bases unmatched. Germline CDR1 and CDR2: SGHRS and YFSETQ.